This TCR beta chain was sequenced in a study of T cells in Graves' hyperthyroidism and ophthalmopathy. TCR beta CDR3 regions were amplified from RNA transcripts. HTBI primers drove first-round RT-PCR of the TCR CDR3. One entry per CDR3 protein results from TCRdb running MiXCR on the multiplex PCR reads. Here the sample spans a few hundred thousand distinct CDR3 sequences, roughly an eighth being singletons. Per germline, CDR1 DFQATT and CDR2 SNEGSKA (reference sequence). This CDR3 has 15 amino acids. The ends were cut back, 3 bases at V and 5 bases at J, with 19 bases in the middle. The genes are TRBV20-1 and TRBJ2-5; D unclear. This sequence originates from a middle-aged woman with Graves' ophthalmopathy. Sequencing was carried out using blood. CDR3 amino acids: CSASAVLGQVETQYF. CDR3 nucleotide sequence: TGCAGTGCTAGCGCAGTCCTAGGGCAGGTTGAGACCCAGTACTTC.